The source of this T cell receptor (beta chain) is a study of cytomegalovirus exposure and HLA in healthy donors. The PCR had 60 Vbeta and 13 Jbeta primers. Sequencing used immunoSEQ multiplex PCR; TCRdb keeps in-frame clones, though not all of them. The repertoire includes 90,000 to 100,000 clones, roughly 70% of them detected once, and roughly 1.8% sits in the top ten. In germline, CDR1 is SGDLS, CDR2 YYNGEE. V lost 4 bases, J lost 0 bases, and 5 bases stayed unmatched. CDR3 size: 15 residues. The J gene is TRBJ2-3, the V gene TRBV9, with 7 nucleotides matching TRBD2. Sequences were obtained from PBMCs. This TCR derives from a male donor in good health and CMV-seronegative. CDR3 coding DNA: TGTGCCAGCAGCTTCAGTAGCGGGAGCACAGATACGCAGTATTTT. Translated: CASSFSSGSTDTQYF. The full variable domain, in which reference TRBV9 and TRBJ2-3 provide the parts outside the CDR3, is DSGVTQTPKHLITATGQRVTLRCSPRSGDLSVYWYQQSLDQGLQFLIQYYNGEERAKGNILERFSAQQFPDLHSELNLSSLELGDSALYFCASSFSSGSTDTQYFGPGTRLTVL.